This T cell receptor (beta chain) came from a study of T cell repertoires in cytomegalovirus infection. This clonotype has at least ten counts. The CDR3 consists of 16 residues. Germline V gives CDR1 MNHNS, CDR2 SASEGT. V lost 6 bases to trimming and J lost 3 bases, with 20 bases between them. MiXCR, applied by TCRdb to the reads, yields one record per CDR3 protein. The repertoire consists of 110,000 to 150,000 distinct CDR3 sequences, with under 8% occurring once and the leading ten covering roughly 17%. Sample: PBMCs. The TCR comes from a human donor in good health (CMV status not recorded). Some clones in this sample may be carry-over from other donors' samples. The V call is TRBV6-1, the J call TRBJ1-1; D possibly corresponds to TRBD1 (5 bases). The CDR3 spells CASRQREGRLDTEAFF. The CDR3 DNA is TGTGCCAGCAGACAAAGGGAGGGGCGTCTGGACACTGAAGCTTTCTTT.